Each of the 29 T cell receptor beta chains below was sequenced from the same sample in a study of molecular identifiers for immune sequencing clone quantification. TCRdb reanalysed the PCR reads using MiXCR and keeps one entry per CDR3 protein. The sample includes a few hundred thousand distinct CDR3 sequences, roughly a quarter of them seen just once. Specimen: naive CD8+ T cells from blood, with Jurkat cell RNA spiked in. Subset denoted: FACS-sorted CD8+CD4-CCR7+CD45RA+ naive T cells. These receptors originate from a human donor in good health. Some libraries in this study had Jurkat cell RNA spiked in.

This clonotype appeared many times. This chain uses TRBV20-1 with TRBJ2-7; D ambiguous. V lost 5 bases and J 7 bases, leaving 9 bases between the germline ends. This CDR3 has 10 amino acids. In germline, CDR1 is DFQATT, CDR2 SNEGSKA (reference sequence). CDR3 coding DNA: TGCAGTGCTCGGACGACTGAGCAGTACTTC. It encodes CSARTTEQYF.

This clonotype was counted a few times. The rearrangement joins TRBV4-3 to TRBJ2-1; D might be TRBD2 (6 bases). Germline values: CDR1 LGHNA, CDR2 YSLEER. V shed 0 bases and J shed 0 bases, with 12 bases lying between them. This CDR3 has 17 residues. The CDR3 DNA reads TGCGCCAGCAGCCAAGATCCCGAGGGAGGCTCCTACAATGAGCAGTTCTTC. It translates to CASSQDPEGGSYNEQFF.

This clonotype was seen only a few times. The chain recombines TRBV12-3 or TRBV12-4 with TRBJ1-2, with TRBD1 matching over 7 bases. The CDR3 has 16 residues. The trim removed 6 bases at V and 1 base at J, leaving 11 bases unmatched. CDR3 residues: CASSPSGQEHNYGYTF. The CDR3 DNA sequence: TGTGCCAGCAGCCCAAGCGGACAGGAACATAACTATGGCTACACCTTC.

This clonotype was counted a few times. The chain couples TRBV6-1 to TRBJ1-2; maybe TRBD1 (6 bases). Germline V gene lookup returns CDR1 MNHNS and CDR2 SASEGT. V lost 2 bases to trimming and J lost 0 bases, with 10 bases between them. CDR3 length equals 15 residues. As DNA, the CDR3 is TGTGCCAGCAGTGAATGGGACATAGCTAACTATGGCTACACCTTC. This translates into CASSEWDIANYGYTF.

To note about this clonotype: This may stem from a read error, because a much larger clone lies one nucleotide away. The chain uses TRBV20-1 and TRBJ1-3; D perhaps matches TRBD1 (5 bases). CDR1 is DFQATT, CDR2 SNEGSKA, per germline (reference sequence). This CDR3 has 15 residues. Trimming removed 1 base at V and 1 base at J, with 11 bases between. CDR3 nucleotides: TGCAGTGCTAGAGCTCGGTGGGGGTCTGGAAACACCATATATTTT. Translation: CSARARWGSGNTIYF.

This clonotype was counted between two and nine times. The rearrangement joins TRBV6-2 or TRBV6-3 to TRBJ2-3; TRBD1 agrees at 10 bases. Germline values: CDR1 MNHEY, CDR2 SVGEGT. CDR3 length: 17 amino acids. J lost 2 bases, V lost 0 bases, and 5 bases had no gene match. The CDR3: CASSYSGTGAYTDTQYF. CDR3 coding DNA: TGTGCCAGCAGTTACTCCGGGACAGGGGCATACACAGATACGCAGTATTTT.

This clonotype was detected ten times or more. V is TRBV2 and J is TRBJ2-7; D remains unclear. CDR3 size: 14 residues. CDR1 is SNHLY, CDR2 FYNNEI, per germline. The V and J ends lost 8 bases and 2 bases respectively, with 16 bases between them. CDR3 nucleotides: TGTGCCAGCCGACCCCCGGAAGTGCCCTACGAGCAGTACTTC. Residues: CASRPPEVPYEQYF.

The genes are TRBV25-1 and TRBJ2-1; the match to TRBD2 covers 8 bases. Germline loops: CDR1 MGHDK, CDR2 SYGVNS. With V trimmed by 4 bases and J by 5 bases, 7 bases remained unmatched. This CDR3 is 15 amino acids long. Here the CDR3 reads CASSGLAGVDNEQFF. CDR3 sequence (DNA): TGTGCCAGCAGTGGTCTAGCGGGCGTAGACAATGAGCAGTTCTTC.

There are a few counts of this clonotype. The rearrangement joins TRBV6-2 or TRBV6-3 to TRBJ2-3; D is unclear. CDR3 length: 13 amino acids. Trimming cost V 6 bases and J 8 bases, with 15 bases left between them. Germline V gives CDR1 MNHEY, CDR2 SVGEGT. CDR3 in amino acids: CASRWAPHFTQYF. As DNA, the CDR3 is TGTGCCAGCAGGTGGGCCCCCCACTTTACGCAGTATTTT.

On this clonotype itself: A much larger clone differs by one base, so this may be a read error. The rearrangement uses TRBV12-3 or TRBV12-4 and TRBJ2-5; weak D call: TRBD2 (6 bases). The V end lost 6 bases, the J end lost 5 bases, and 19 bases lay between the germline ends. The CDR3 is 15 amino acids. CDR3 loop: CASSPAGSDGETQYF. In DNA, the CDR3 is TGTGCCAGCAGCCCCGCCGGGAGTGACGGGGAGACCCAGTACTTC.

In the case of this clonotype: A single base separates this from a much larger clone, so it may be a read error. The rearrangement links TRBV11-2 to TRBJ2-1; tentatively, D is TRBD2 (5 bases). This CDR3 region has 18 residues. Germline loops: CDR1 SGHAT, CDR2 FQNNGV. The CDR3 DNA follows: TGTGCCAGCGGCTTAGCTCTCGGAGGCCTCAGTTCCTACAATGAGCAGTTCTTC. Its translation: CASGLALGGLSSYNEQFF.

About this clonotype itself: This may arise from a read error, as a much more abundant clone is one base away. This rearrangement joins TRBV28 to TRBJ2-3; 9 positions match TRBD2. Trimming took 8 bases from V and 2 from J; bases not matched to a gene: 11. Germline V gene lookup returns CDR1 MDHEN and CDR2 SYDVKM. This CDR3 contains 16 residues. CDR3 protein: CASRQATSGATDTQYF. Here the CDR3 DNA reads TGTGCCAGCCGTCAAGCGACTAGCGGAGCCACAGATACGCAGTATTTT.

Here the CDR3 DNA reads TGTGCCAGCAATGACCCTTTCCGAGAGACCCAGTACTTC. The encoded protein is CASNDPFRETQYF. This chain uses TRBV6-5 with TRBJ2-5; D ambiguous. CDR1 is MNHEY, CDR2 SVGAGI, per germline. Deletions cut 7 bases from V and 4 bases from J, with 13 bases between. The CDR3 consists of 13 residues.

This clonotype was found a few times. The CDR3 bases are TGCGCCAGCAGCCAAGTTTCTCCAGGTTGGGGCACTGAAGCTTTCTTT. This gives the protein CASSQVSPGWGTEAFF. The V call is TRBV4-1, the J call TRBJ1-1, with unresolved D. The CDR3 extends over 16 amino acids. V was shortened by 1 base and J by 4 bases, with 16 bases between the two germline ends. Germline V CDR1 and CDR2: MGHRA, YSYEKL.

Of note for this clonotype: A much larger clone differs from this one at a single base, so this may be a read error. The chain carries TRBV2 and TRBJ2-5; 10 nucleotides align to TRBD2. Germline V gene sequence: CDR1 SNHLY, CDR2 FYNNEI. The length of the CDR3 is 16 residues. The CDR3 coding sequence is TGTGCCGGCAGTCCTTCTTTTCTAGCGGGGGATGAGACCCAGTACTTC. The encoded protein is CAGSPSFLAGDETQYF.

This clonotype has a count of ten or more. The chain uses TRBV25-1 and TRBJ2-7; D is uncertain. V was pared by 2 bases and J by 3 bases, with 8 bases between. The CDR3 length is 13 residues. From germline, CDR1 is MGHDK and CDR2 SYGVNS. The CDR3 spells CASSEPNYYEQYF. The CDR3 nucleotides read TGTGCCAGCAGTGAACCAAACTACTACGAGCAGTACTTC.

Turning to this clonotype: A much more abundant neighbour one base away suggests this may be a read error. This rearrangement joins TRBV7-9 to TRBJ1-1, with no clear D. Germline V gene data show CDR1 as SEHNR and CDR2 as FQNEAQ (reference sequence). The CDR3 runs to 10 residues. The CDR3 region has the DNA TGTGCCAGCAGCCCCCGGGAAGCTTCCTTT. Protein: CASSPREASF.

This sequence joins TRBV27 and TRBJ2-5; no reliable D call. CDR1 and CDR2 (germline): MNHEY, SMNVEV (reference sequence). V was clipped by 3 bases and J by 1 base, with 15 bases between them. The CDR3 has 16 amino acids. The CDR3 region has the DNA TGTGCCAGCAGTTTTACTATCGCGGTAGCCCAAGAGACCCAGTACTTC. Amino acid sequence: CASSFTIAVAQETQYF.

This clonotype has more than one count but fewer than ten. The chain recombines TRBV12-3 or TRBV12-4 with TRBJ1-4; D ambiguous. V shed 2 bases and J shed 7 bases, with 11 bases lying between them. The length of the CDR3 is 14 residues. This chain's CDR3 is CASSLTGFTEKLFF. CDR3 bases: TGTGCCAGCAGTTTAACTGGGTTTACTGAAAAACTGTTTTTT.

This clonotype was seen many times. J is TRBJ2-1 and V is TRBV20-1; D remains unclear. The length of the CDR3 is 11 residues. Deletions cut 8 bases from V and 6 bases from J, with 11 bases between. CDR1 is DFQATT and CDR2 is SNEGSKA in the germline V gene (reference sequence). The chain's CDR3 is CSPSSFNEQFF. In DNA form, the CDR3 reads TGCAGTCCTTCTAGTTTCAATGAGCAGTTCTTC.

There are many counts of this clonotype. This chain joins TRBV5-4 and TRBJ2-7; D may be TRBD2 (6 bases). The germline V and J ends were trimmed by 4 bases and 5 bases, with 16 bases remaining between them. Germline CDR1 reads SGHNT; CDR2 reads YYREEE (reference sequence). The CDR3 runs 14 residues. In nucleotides, the CDR3 is TGTGCCAGCAGCCCGCCGGGACTTCTGGACGAGCAGTACTTC. Its translation: CASSPPGLLDEQYF.

About this clonotype itself: A much larger clone differs from this one at a single base, so this may be a read error. The missing conserved phenylalanine or tryptophan at the end of this CDR3 makes a read error likely. The chain is built from TRBV20-1 and TRBJ2-7, with 10 bases identical to TRBD2. The CDR3 consists of 13 residues. Trimming at V came to 5 bases and at J to 6 bases, leaving 7 bases not matched to a gene. CDR1 is DFQATT, CDR2 SNEGSKA, per germline (reference sequence). The CDR3 nucleotides read TGCAGTGCTCATCTAGCGGGAGCGCTCGAGCAGTACTCC. Amino acid sequence: CSAHLAGALEQYS.

This clonotype occurred a few times. V and J are TRBV7-9 and TRBJ2-3, with D perhaps given as TRBD1 or TRBD2 (5 bases each). The CDR3 extends over 16 amino acids. Germline CDR1 is SEHNR and CDR2 is FQNEAQ (reference sequence). V was trimmed by 0 bases and J by 1 base, leaving 11 bases between them. CDR3 coding DNA: TGTGCCAGCAGCTTAGCCTGGGACCTAGGCACAGATACGCAGTATTTT. Its protein product is CASSLAWDLGTDTQYF.

This clonotype was counted at least ten times. The chain employs TRBV9 and TRBJ2-3; no clear D gene. CDR1 and CDR2 (germline): SGDLS, YYNGEE. There are 14 residues in the CDR3. V dropped 0 bases and J dropped 6 bases, with 11 bases sitting between them. The CDR3 DNA reads TGTGCCAGCAGCGTAGATTTAAGGTCGGATACGCAGTATTTT. Translated: CASSVDLRSDTQYF.

This clonotype was recorded many times. V gene TRBV2 combines with J gene TRBJ2-6; D unclear. Germline CDR1 reads SNHLY; CDR2 reads FYNNEI. The CDR3 length is 13 residues. V lost 10 bases, J lost 0 bases, and 7 bases lay in between. Written as DNA, the CDR3 is TGTGCCACCGCCCGCTCTGGGGCCAACGTCCTGACTTTC. Translated, it gives CATARSGANVLTF.

There are a few counts of this clonotype. The chain carries TRBV9 and TRBJ2-3, with 7 positions matching TRBD2. The CDR3 contains 14 residues. The germline gives CDR1 SGDLS, CDR2 YYNGEE. Trimming cost V 4 bases and J 2 bases; bases outside gene matches: 4. The DNA for the CDR3 is TGTGCCAGCAGCCGGGGGGACTACACAGATACGCAGTATTTT. It is translated as CASSRGDYTDTQYF.

In this sample, this clonotype turned up many times. This chain links TRBV5-4 with TRBJ1-1; D is uncertain. Trimming removed 6 bases at V and 5 bases at J, with 14 bases between. The CDR3 loop spans 13 amino acids. Germline lookup yields CDR1 SGHNT and CDR2 YYREEE (reference sequence). In DNA form, the CDR3 reads TGTGCCAGCACCTCTGCCAGCCGGACTGAAGCTTTCTTT. This codes for CASTSASRTEAFF.

The chain joins TRBV12-3 or TRBV12-4 to TRBJ1-5, with a possible D match to TRBD1 (6 bases). CDR3 length: 15 amino acids. The germline V and J ends were trimmed by 3 bases and 7 bases, with 16 bases remaining between them. In nucleotides, the CDR3 is TGTGCCAGCAGTTTGAGCGGGGGCCAGGGCCAGCCCCAGCATTTT. Translating it yields CASSLSGGQGQPQHF.

This clonotype occurred many times. The chain joins TRBV4-1 to TRBJ1-1; D uncertain. Per the germline V gene, CDR1 is MGHRA and CDR2 is YSYEKL. This CDR3 contains 12 residues. The V gene lost 2 bases and the J gene lost 5 bases, with 6 bases spanning the gap. CDR3 bases: TGCGCCAGCAGCCAAATAGGGACTGAAGCTTTCTTT. This codes for CASSQIGTEAFF.